The sequence of this TCR beta chain was determined in a study of glioma-infiltrating T cells after dendritic cell vaccination. This table comes from immunoSEQ multiplex PCR, and its TCRdb copy is limited to in-frame clones, with some not included. The data show approximately 85,000 clones, with 85% seen just once and 8.5% held by the top ten. The time point was: after dendritic cell vaccination, including at tumor progression/relapse. Before vaccination, two weeks after the third vaccination, and at progression, PBMC were collected. Sample: blood, taken after dendritic cell vaccination. The TCR originated in a human donor with glioblastoma.

The CDR3 sequence is CAWVPRDYHSYEQYF. In DNA form, the CDR3 reads TGTGCCTGGGTACCCCGGGACTACCACTCCTACGAGCAGTACTTC. The chain is built from TRBV30 and TRBJ2-7; 7 nucleotides match TRBD2. Germline assignment: CDR1 GTSNPN and CDR2 SVGIG (reference sequence). J lost 0 bases, V lost 5 bases, and 10 bases had no gene match. The CDR3 totals 15 residues.